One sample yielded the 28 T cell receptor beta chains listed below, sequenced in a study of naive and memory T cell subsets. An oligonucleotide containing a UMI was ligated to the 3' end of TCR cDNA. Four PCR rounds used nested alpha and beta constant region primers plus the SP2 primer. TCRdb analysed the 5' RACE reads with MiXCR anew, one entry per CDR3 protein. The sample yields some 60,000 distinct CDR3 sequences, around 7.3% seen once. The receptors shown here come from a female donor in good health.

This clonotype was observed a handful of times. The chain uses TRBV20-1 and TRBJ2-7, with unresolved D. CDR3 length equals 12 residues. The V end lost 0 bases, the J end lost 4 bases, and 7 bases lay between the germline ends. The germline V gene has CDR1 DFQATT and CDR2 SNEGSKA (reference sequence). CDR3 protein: CSARDDRYEQYF. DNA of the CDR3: TGCAGTGCTAGAGATGACCGTTACGAGCAGTACTTC.

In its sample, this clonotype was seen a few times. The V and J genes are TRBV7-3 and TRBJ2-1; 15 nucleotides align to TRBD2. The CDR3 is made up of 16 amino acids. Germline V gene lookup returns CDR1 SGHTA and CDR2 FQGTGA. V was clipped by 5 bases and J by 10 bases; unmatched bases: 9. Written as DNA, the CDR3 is TGTGCCAGCAGCATAAGGACTAGCGGGGGGGCTTCGGAGCAGTTCTTC. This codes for CASSIRTSGGASEQFF.

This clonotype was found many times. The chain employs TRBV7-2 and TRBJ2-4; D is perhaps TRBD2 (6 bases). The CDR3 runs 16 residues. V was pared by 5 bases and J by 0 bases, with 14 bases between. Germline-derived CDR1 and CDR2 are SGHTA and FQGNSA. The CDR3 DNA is TGTGCCAGCAGCCTTAGCGGCGTTCTAGCCAAAAACATTCAGTACTTC. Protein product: CASSLSGVLAKNIQYF.

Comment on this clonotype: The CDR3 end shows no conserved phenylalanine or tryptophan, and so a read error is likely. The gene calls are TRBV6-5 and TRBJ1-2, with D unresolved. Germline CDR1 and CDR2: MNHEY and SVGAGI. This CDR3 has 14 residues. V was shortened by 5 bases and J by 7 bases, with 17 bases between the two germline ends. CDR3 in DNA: TGTGCCAGCAGTCCCCCGAGACCCTGGCTTGGCTACACCATC. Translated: CASSPPRPWLGYTI.

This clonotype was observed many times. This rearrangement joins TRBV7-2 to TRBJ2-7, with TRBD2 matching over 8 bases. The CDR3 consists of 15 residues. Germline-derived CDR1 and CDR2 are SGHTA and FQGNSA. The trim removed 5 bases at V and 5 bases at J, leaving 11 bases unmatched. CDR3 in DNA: TGTGCCAGCAGCGCGAGCGGGGGCCCTGTAGACGAGCAGTACTTC. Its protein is CASSASGGPVDEQYF.

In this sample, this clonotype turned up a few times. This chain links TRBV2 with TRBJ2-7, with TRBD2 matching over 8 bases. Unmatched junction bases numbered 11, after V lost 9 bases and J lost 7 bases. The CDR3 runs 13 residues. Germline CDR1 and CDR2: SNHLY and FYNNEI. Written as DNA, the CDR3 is TGTGCCAGTAGCGGGGACTTACCAGGGGAGCAGTACTTC. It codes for CASSGDLPGEQYF.

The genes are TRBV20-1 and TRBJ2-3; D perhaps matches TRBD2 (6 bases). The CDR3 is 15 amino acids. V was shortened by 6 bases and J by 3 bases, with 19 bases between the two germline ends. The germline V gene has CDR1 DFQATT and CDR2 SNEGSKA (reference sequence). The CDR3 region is CSATHSGLRTDTQYF. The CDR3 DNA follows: TGCAGTGCGACCCATAGCGGCCTAAGGACAGATACGCAGTATTTT.

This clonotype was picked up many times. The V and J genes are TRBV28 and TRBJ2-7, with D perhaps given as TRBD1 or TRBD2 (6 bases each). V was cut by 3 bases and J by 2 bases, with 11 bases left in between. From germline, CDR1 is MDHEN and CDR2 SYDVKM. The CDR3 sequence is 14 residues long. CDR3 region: CASSFPGEAYEQYF. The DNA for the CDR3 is TGTGCCAGCAGTTTTCCAGGGGAGGCCTACGAGCAGTACTTC.

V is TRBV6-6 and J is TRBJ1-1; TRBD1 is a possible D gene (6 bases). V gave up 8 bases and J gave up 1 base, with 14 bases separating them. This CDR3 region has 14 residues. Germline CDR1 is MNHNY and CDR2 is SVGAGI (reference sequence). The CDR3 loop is CASGEPGQNTEAFF. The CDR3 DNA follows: TGTGCCAGCGGGGAACCGGGACAGAACACTGAAGCTTTCTTT.

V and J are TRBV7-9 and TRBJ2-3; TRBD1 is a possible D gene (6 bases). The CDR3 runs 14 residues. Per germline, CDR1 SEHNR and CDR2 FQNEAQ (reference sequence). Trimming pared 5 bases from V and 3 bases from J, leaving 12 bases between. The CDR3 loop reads CASSPLTGTDTQYF. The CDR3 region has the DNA TGTGCCAGCAGCCCGTTAACAGGGACAGATACGCAGTATTTT. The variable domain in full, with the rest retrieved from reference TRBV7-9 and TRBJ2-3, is DTGVSQNPRHKITKRGQNVTFRCDPISEHNRLYWYRQTLGQGPEFLTYFQNEAQLEKSRLLSDRFSAERPKGSFSTLEIQRTEQGDSAMYLCASSPLTGTDTQYFGPGTRLTVL.

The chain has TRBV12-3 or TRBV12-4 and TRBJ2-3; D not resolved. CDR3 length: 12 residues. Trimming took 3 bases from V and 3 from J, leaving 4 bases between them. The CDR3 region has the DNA TGTGCCAGCAGTTTCAAAACAGATACGCAGTATTTT. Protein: CASSFKTDTQYF.

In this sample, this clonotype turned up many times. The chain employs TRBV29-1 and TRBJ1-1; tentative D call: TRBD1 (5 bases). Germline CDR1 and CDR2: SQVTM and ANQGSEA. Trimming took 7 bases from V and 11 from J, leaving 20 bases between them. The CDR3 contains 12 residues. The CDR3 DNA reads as TGCAGCGCAGAAGGACACCGGACCGGGGCTTTCTTT. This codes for CSAEGHRTGAFF.

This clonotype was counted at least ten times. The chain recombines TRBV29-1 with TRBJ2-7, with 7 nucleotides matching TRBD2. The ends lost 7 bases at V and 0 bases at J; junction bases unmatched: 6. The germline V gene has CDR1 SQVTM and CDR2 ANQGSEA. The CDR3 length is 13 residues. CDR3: CSGGGRLSYEQYF. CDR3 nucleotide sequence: TGCAGCGGCGGGGGACGGCTCTCCTACGAGCAGTACTTC.

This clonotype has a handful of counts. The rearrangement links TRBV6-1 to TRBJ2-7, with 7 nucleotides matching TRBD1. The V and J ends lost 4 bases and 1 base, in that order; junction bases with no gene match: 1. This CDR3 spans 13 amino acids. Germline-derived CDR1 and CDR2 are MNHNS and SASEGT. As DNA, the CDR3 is TGTGCCAGCAGTGGACAGGGATCCTACGAGCAGTACTTC. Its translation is CASSGQGSYEQYF.

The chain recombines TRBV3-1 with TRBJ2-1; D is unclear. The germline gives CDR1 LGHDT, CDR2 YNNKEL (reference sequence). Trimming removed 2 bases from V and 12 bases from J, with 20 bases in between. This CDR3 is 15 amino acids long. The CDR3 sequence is CASSQLFSTGNLQFF. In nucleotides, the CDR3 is TGTGCCAGCAGCCAATTGTTTTCCACCGGAAATTTGCAGTTCTTC.

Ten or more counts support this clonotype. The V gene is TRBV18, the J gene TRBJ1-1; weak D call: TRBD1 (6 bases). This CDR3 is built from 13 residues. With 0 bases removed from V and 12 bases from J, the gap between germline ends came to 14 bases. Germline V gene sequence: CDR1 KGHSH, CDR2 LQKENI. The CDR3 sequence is CASSPPPGHIPFF. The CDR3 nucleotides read TGTGCCAGCTCACCACCACCGGGACATATCCCTTTCTTT.

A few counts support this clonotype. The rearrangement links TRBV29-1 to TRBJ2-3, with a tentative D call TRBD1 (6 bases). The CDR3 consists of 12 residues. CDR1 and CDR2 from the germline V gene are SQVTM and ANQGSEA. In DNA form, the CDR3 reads TGCACCCTCGACAGGAGCACAGATACGCAGTATTTT. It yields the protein CTLDRSTDTQYF.

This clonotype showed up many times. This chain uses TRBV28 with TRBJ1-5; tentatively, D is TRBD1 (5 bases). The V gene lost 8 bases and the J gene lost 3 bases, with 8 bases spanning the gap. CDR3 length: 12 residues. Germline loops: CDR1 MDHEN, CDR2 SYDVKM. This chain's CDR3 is CASGRDNQPQHF. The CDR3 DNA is TGTGCCAGCGGCAGGGACAATCAGCCCCAGCATTTT. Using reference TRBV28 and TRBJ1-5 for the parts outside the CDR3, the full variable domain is DVKVTQSSRYLVKRTGEKVFLECVQDMDHENMFWYRQDPGLGLRLIYFSYDVKMKEKGDIPEGYSVSREKKERFSLILESASTNQTSMYLCASGRDNQPQHFGDGTRLSIL.

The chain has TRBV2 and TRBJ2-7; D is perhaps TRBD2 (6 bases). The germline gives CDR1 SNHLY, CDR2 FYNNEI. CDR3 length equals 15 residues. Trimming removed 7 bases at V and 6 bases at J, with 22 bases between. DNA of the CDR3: TGTGCCAGCAAGGGGAGGACACCGAACCTGGGCGAGCAGTACTTC. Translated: CASKGRTPNLGEQYF.

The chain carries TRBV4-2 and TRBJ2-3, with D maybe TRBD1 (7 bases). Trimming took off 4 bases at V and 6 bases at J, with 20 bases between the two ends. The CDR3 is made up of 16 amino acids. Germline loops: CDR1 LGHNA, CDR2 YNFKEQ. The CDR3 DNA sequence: TGTGCCAGCAGCCGCAGACAGGGAAAAGGGGGGGATACGCAGTATTTT. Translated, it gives CASSRRQGKGGDTQYF.

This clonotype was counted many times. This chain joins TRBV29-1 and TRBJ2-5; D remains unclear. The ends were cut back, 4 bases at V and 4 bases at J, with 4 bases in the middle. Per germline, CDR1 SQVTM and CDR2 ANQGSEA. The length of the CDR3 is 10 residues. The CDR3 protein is CSVGSETQYF. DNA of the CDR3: TGCAGCGTTGGGTCAGAGACCCAGTACTTC.

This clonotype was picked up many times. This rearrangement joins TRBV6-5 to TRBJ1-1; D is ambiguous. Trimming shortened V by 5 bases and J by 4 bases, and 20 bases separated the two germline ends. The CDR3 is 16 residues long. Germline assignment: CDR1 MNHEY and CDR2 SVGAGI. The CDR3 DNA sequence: TGTGCCAGCAGTCTCCACGCGCCCCGTCCCGGCACTGAAGCTTTCTTT. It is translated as CASSLHAPRPGTEAFF.

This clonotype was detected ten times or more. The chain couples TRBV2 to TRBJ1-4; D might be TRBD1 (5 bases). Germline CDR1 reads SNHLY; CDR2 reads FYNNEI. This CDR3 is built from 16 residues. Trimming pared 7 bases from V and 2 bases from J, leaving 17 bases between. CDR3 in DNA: TGTGCCAGCACGGGTTACGCGGGGCTCACTAATGAAAAACTGTTTTTT. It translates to CASTGYAGLTNEKLFF.

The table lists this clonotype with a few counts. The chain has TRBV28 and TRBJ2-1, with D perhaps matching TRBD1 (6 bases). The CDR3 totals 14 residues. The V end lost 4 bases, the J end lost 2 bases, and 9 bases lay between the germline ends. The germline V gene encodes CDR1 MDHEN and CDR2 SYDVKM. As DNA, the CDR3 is TGTGCCAGCAGTTCAGGGGCACCCTACAATGAGCAGTTCTTC. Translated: CASSSGAPYNEQFF. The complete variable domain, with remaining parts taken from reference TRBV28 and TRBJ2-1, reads DVKVTQSSRYLVKRTGEKVFLECVQDMDHENMFWYRQDPGLGLRLIYFSYDVKMKEKGDIPEGYSVSREKKERFSLILESASTNQTSMYLCASSSGAPYNEQFFGPGTRLTVL.

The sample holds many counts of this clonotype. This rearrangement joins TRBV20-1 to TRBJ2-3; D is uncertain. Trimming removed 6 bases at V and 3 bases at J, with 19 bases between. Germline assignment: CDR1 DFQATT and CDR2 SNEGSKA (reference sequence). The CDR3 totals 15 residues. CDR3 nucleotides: TGCAGTGCCCAGGCGCGGTCCATGGGGACAGATACGCAGTATTTT. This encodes CSAQARSMGTDTQYF.

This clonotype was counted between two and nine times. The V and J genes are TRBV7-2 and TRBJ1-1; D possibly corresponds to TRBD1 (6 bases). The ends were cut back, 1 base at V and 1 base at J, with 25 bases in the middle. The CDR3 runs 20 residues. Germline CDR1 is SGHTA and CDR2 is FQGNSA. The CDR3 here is CASSLGWGRLPRKTNTEAFF. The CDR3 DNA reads TGTGCCAGCAGCTTAGGTTGGGGGCGCTTACCCCGCAAGACGAACACTGAAGCTTTCTTT. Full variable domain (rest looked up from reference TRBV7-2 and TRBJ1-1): GAGVSQSPSNKVTEKGKDVELRCDPISGHTALYWYRQSLGQGLEFLIYFQGNSAPDKSGLPSDRFSAERTGGSVSTLTIQRTQQEDSAVYLCASSLGWGRLPRKTNTEAFFGQGTRLTVV.

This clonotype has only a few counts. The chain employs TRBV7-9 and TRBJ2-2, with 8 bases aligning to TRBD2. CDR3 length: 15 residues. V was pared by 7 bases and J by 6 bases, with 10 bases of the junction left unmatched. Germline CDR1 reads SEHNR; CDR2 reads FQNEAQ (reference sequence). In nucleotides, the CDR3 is TGTGCCAGCACCCTCGGGGGGGCGAGTGCCGGGGAGCTGTTTTTT. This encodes CASTLGGASAGELFF. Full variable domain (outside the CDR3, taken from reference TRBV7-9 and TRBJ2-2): DTGVSQNPRHKITKRGQNVTFRCDPISEHNRLYWYRQTLGQGPEFLTYFQNEAQLEKSRLLSDRFSAERPKGSFSTLEIQRTEQGDSAMYLCASTLGGASAGELFFGEGSRLTVL.

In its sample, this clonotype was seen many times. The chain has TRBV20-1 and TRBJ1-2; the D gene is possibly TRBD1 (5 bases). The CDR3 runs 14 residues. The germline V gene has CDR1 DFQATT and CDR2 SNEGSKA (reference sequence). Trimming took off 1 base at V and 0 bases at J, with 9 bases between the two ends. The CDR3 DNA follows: TGCAGTGCTAGAGGAATCAGGGCTAACTATGGCTACACCTTC. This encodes CSARGIRANYGYTF.